This entry features one TCR beta chain sequence. Trimming removed 8 bases from V and 2 bases from J, with 13 bases in between. Per germline, CDR1 MDHEN and CDR2 SYDVKM. This CDR3 region has 14 residues. The data were taken from a study of blood T cell repertoires in COVID-19. Libraries were prepared by immunoSEQ multiplex PCR; TCRdb keeps only in-frame clonotypes and omits some of them. The table records 250,000 to 400,000 clones, around 88% of them present only once. V is TRBV28 and J is TRBJ1-5; D remains unclear. The TCR comes from a woman aged 30 to 39 with COVID-19, enrolled during active disease. The sequenced sample consisted of peripheral blood. The CDR3: CASLRLGGNQPQHF. CDR3 DNA sequence: TGTGCCAGCCTCCGCCTAGGTGGCAATCAGCCCCAGCATTTT.